This T cell receptor (beta chain) is from a study of cytomegalovirus exposure and HLA in healthy donors. Germline values: CDR1 SQVTM, CDR2 ANQGSEA. V dropped 6 bases and J dropped 4; count of bases not matched to a gene: 6. This CDR3 has 13 residues. Findings and caveats of the study: Across donors, presence/absence analyses took sequencing depth to be roughly uniform. In a later analysis, an Asian-associated ancestry cluster reportedly showed fewer N-insertions than the roughly 690-donor mean. Researchers catalogued about 150 TCR beta chains as cytomegalovirus-associated.

Amplification used 60 Vbeta primers and 13 Jbeta primers. Some clones are missing from TCRdb's copy, which holds only in-frame ones; the method was immunoSEQ multiplex PCR. The sample lists about 200,000 clones; over 65% were seen once. Concerning this clone: Its antigen remains unknown.

The rearrangement links TRBV29-1 to TRBJ2-1, with TRBD1 matching over 7 bases. The sequence derives from a woman aged 25-40 years in good health and CMV-seronegative. The sequencing sample was made of PBMCs. CDR3 sequence: CSVETGSYNEQFF. The CDR3, as DNA: TGCAGCGTAGAGACAGGGAGTTACAATGAGCAGTTCTTC.